A single sample is the source of the 27 T cell receptor beta chains below, sequenced in a study of graft-versus-host responses after intestinal transplantation. The protocol was immunoSEQ multiplex PCR, while the TCRdb copy is restricted to in-frame clones and leaves out a portion. Seen here are about 120,000 clones, about 93% observed once, and the top ten hold around 0.12%. Their recognized antigens are unknown. Sequencing was performed on unstimulated CD4+ T cells sorted from spleen or lymph node cells, taken before intestinal transplant. These receptors were collected from a human donor who received an intestinal transplant.

CDR3 nucleotide sequence: TGTGCCAGCAGCTCTAGGAGGGAGGCGATCTACAATGAGCAGTTCTTC. Protein product: CASSSRREAIYNEQFF. The J gene is TRBJ2-1, the V gene TRBV5-4, with a possible D match to TRBD2 (6 bases). Germline CDR1 SGHNT, CDR2 YYREEE (reference sequence). The CDR3 sequence is 16 residues long. V lost 3 bases to trimming and J lost 3 bases, with 16 bases between them.

This chain connects TRBV7-3 to TRBJ2-3; 13 bases are shared with TRBD2. CDR1 is SGHTA and CDR2 is FQGTGA in the germline V gene. The CDR3 runs 16 residues. After removal of 4 bases from V and 1 base from J, the junction contained 2 bases not matched to a gene. The CDR3 loop is CASSSGLAGRTDTQYF. In nucleotides, the CDR3 is TGTGCCAGCAGCTCGGGACTAGCGGGACGCACAGATACGCAGTATTTT.

The chain couples TRBV10-3 to TRBJ2-7, with D unresolved. There are 15 residues in the CDR3. V was cut by 3 bases and J by 0 bases, with 12 bases left in between. Germline assignment: CDR1 ENHRY and CDR2 SYGVKD. The CDR3 region is CAISEKSRASYEQYF. The CDR3 nucleotides read TGTGCCATCAGTGAAAAAAGCAGAGCCTCCTACGAGCAGTACTTC.

The chain employs TRBV5-1 and TRBJ1-1, with 8 bases aligning to TRBD1. Germline CDR1 and CDR2: SGHRS and YFSETQ. Trimming at V came to 2 bases and at J to 3 bases, leaving 3 bases not matched to a gene. This CDR3 comprises 14 residues. The CDR3 DNA follows: TGCGCCAGCAGCTTCAGGGGGCACGACACTGAAGCTTTCTTT. Translation gives CASSFRGHDTEAFF.

This clone has only one observation. The rearrangement links TRBV6-5 to TRBJ2-7; no clear D. CDR3 size: 13 residues. V dropped 1 base and J dropped 6 bases, with 10 bases sitting between them. Germline V gives CDR1 MNHEY, CDR2 SVGAGI. In DNA form, the CDR3 reads TGTGCCAGCAGTTACTACCACCAGTCCGAGCAGTACTTC. It translates to CASSYYHQSEQYF.

This clone has a single count. The rearrangement links TRBV7-2 to TRBJ2-2; possibly TRBD1 for D (5 bases). CDR3 length: 14 residues. Trimming pared 5 bases from V and 9 bases from J, leaving 16 bases between. Germline V lookup: CDR1 SGHTA, CDR2 FQGNSA. CDR3 coding DNA: TGTGCCAGCAGCCTCATTCAGACAGCCCGGGAGCTGTTTTTT. Protein product: CASSLIQTARELFF.

This chain links TRBV6-5 with TRBJ2-5; 8 bases agree with TRBD1. The J call may be faulty, since TRBJ2-7 better matches the DNA end. Germline V CDR1 and CDR2: MNHEY, SVGAGI. The CDR3 has 14 residues. The CDR3 reads CASSRTGNPYEQYF. The CDR3, as DNA: TGTGCCAGCAGTCGGACAGGGAACCCCTACGAGCAGTACTTC.

V gene TRBV5-1 combines with J gene TRBJ2-5; the D is unclear. Germline CDR1 is SGHRS and CDR2 is YFSETQ. The CDR3 runs to 11 residues. Trimming cost V 0 bases and J 12 bases, with 9 bases left between them. The CDR3, as DNA: TGCGCCAGCAGCTTGGGGCCGGTAGAGTACTTC. Its translation is CASSLGPVEYF.

The V gene is TRBV7-9, the J gene TRBJ2-7, with D maybe TRBD1 (6 bases). Trimming stripped 5 bases from V and 3 bases from J, with 11 bases between. The length of the CDR3 is 13 residues. Per germline, CDR1 SEHNR and CDR2 FQNEAQ (reference sequence). In nucleotides, the CDR3 is TGTGCCAGCAGCCCCGGGACATACTACGAGCAGTACTTC. It specifies CASSPGTYYEQYF. The variable domain in full, with the rest retrieved from reference TRBV7-9 and TRBJ2-7, is DTGVSQNPRHKITKRGQNVTFRCDPISEHNRLYWYRQTLGQGPEFLTYFQNEAQLEKSRLLSDRFSAERPKGSFSTLEIQRTEQGDSAMYLCASSPGTYYEQYFGPGTRLTVT.

This chain joins TRBV29-1 and TRBJ2-1; 11 bases fit TRBD2. Trimming at V came to 6 bases and at J to 6 bases, leaving 7 bases not matched to a gene. Germline values: CDR1 SQVTM, CDR2 ANQGSEA. The CDR3 has 14 residues. CDR3 in DNA: TGCAGCGTCCCAGTACTAGCGGGGGTCAATGAGCAGTTCTTC. This translates into CSVPVLAGVNEQFF.

The CDR3 loop is CAWRAVGGTKNNEQFF. CDR3 DNA sequence: TGTGCCTGGAGGGCCGTAGGGGGGACGAAGAACAATGAGCAGTTCTTC. The chain couples TRBV30 to TRBJ2-1; perhaps D is TRBD1 or TRBD2 (6 bases each). Germline V gene data show CDR1 as GTSNPN and CDR2 as SVGIG (reference sequence). The V end was cut by 3 bases, the J end by 5 bases, with 20 bases between. The length of the CDR3 is 16 residues. Full variable domain (remainder filled in from reference TRBV30 and TRBJ2-1): SQTIHQWPATLVQPVGSPLSLECTVEGTSNPNLYWYRQAAGRGLQLLFYSVGIGQISSEVPQNLSASRPQDRQFILSSKKLLLSDSGFYLCAWRAVGGTKNNEQFFGPGTRLTVL.

The chain has TRBV5-6 and TRBJ2-1; TRBD1 agrees at 8 bases. In germline, CDR1 is SGHDT, CDR2 YYEEEE. This CDR3 has 18 residues. Trimming removed 1 base from V and 2 bases from J; junction bases left unmatched: 11. Here the CDR3 reads CASSLPLIRDRPYNEQFF. The DNA for the CDR3 is TGTGCCAGCAGCTTGCCTCTGATTCGGGACAGGCCCTACAATGAGCAGTTCTTC.

In the case of this clone: The same CDR3 can be traced to other DNA sequences in this sample. The DNA for the CDR3 is TGTGCCAGCAGTGCACTAGCGGGAGCCTACAATGAGCAGTTCTTC. Translation gives CASSALAGAYNEQFF. The chain uses TRBV6-1 and TRBJ2-1; 11 bases align to TRBD2. The CDR3 is 15 amino acids. Germline trimming cut 4 bases from V and 2 bases from J; bases unmatched to any gene: 1. Per the germline V gene, CDR1 is MNHNS and CDR2 is SASEGT.

The rearrangement links TRBV7-8 to TRBJ2-2; no clear D. Trimming left V 6 bases short and J 6 bases short, with 8 bases between. This CDR3 has 12 amino acids. CDR1 and CDR2 from the germline V gene are SGHVS and FQNEAQ. CDR3: CASRPIPGELFF. The CDR3 nucleotides are TGTGCCAGCAGACCGATTCCCGGGGAGCTGTTTTTT.

J is TRBJ2-7 and V is TRBV11-2, with TRBD2 matching over 7 bases. The CDR3 spans 16 residues. CDR1 is SGHAT and CDR2 is FQNNGV in the germline V gene. J gave up 3 bases and V 5 bases, and 13 bases lay outside the gene matches. CDR3 amino acids: CASSLRRSGKFYEQYF. CDR3 nucleotide sequence: TGTGCCAGCAGCCTACGTCGGAGCGGGAAATTCTACGAGCAGTACTTC.

V and J are TRBV6-5 and TRBJ2-1, with a possible D match to TRBD2 (6 bases). Trimming took 6 bases from V and 7 from J, leaving 13 bases between them. The CDR3 extends over 13 amino acids. Germline CDR1 reads MNHEY; CDR2 reads SVGAGI. Here the CDR3 reads CASRRGRENEQFF. CDR3 DNA sequence: TGTGCCAGCAGGCGGGGACGAGAGAATGAGCAGTTCTTC.

V usage is TRBV7-6 and J usage is TRBJ2-1, with D uncertain. CDR1 SGHVS and CDR2 FNYEAQ come from the germline V gene. The CDR3 length is 15 residues. V was trimmed by 1 base and J by 0 bases, leaving 7 bases between them. DNA for the CDR3: TGTGCCAGCAGCTTAGGGACGAGCTCCTACAATGAGCAGTTCTTC. It is translated as CASSLGTSSYNEQFF.

The rearrangement links TRBV29-1 to TRBJ2-2, with 9 bases that match TRBD1. J lost 4 bases, V lost 6 bases, and 12 bases had no gene match. The CDR3 extends over 16 amino acids. The germline V gene has CDR1 SQVTM and CDR2 ANQGSEA. CDR3 nucleotides: TGCAGCGTAAAACCAACAGGGGGCCGGACCACCGGGGAGCTGTTTTTT. Amino acid sequence: CSVKPTGGRTTGELFF.

This clone appeared once. The genes are TRBV9 and TRBJ2-1; D perhaps matches TRBD2 (5 bases). The length of the CDR3 is 18 residues. The germline CDR1 and CDR2 sequences are SGDLS and YYNGEE. Trimming removed 2 bases from V and 2 bases from J, with 20 bases in between. The CDR3 DNA is TGTGCCAGCAGCGTGCCCTCCTCTATAGCCGGGGCCTACAATGAGCAGTTCTTC. Protein sequence: CASSVPSSIAGAYNEQFF.

The chain carries TRBV6-5 and TRBJ2-3, with unresolved D. Germline CDR1 is MNHEY and CDR2 is SVGAGI. The CDR3 extends over 11 amino acids. The CDR3 nucleotides are TGTGGGGCCGGTCCCACAGATACGCAGTATTTT. Translating it yields CGAGPTDTQYF.

The chain joins TRBV30 to TRBJ2-7; D is perhaps TRBD1 (5 bases). Germline CDR1 GTSNPN, CDR2 SVGIG (reference sequence). The CDR3 covers 11 residues. V was shortened by 1 base and J by 4 bases, with 5 bases between the two germline ends. The CDR3 nucleotides are TGTGCCTGGAGTGGACAGTACGAGCAGTACTTC. Protein: CAWSGQYEQYF.

The chain uses TRBV10-3 and TRBJ1-1; 8 bases line up with TRBD1. This CDR3 region has 14 residues. Per the germline V gene, CDR1 is ENHRY and CDR2 is SYGVKD. V lost 6 bases and J lost 2; bases outside the gene matches: 5. For the CDR3, the DNA is TGTGCCATCAGAGGGGACAGGACCAACACTGAAGCTTTCTTT. Protein: CAIRGDRTNTEAFF.

The chain recombines TRBV6-5 with TRBJ1-3; D remains unclear. The CDR3 is 11 amino acids. V lost 7 bases to trimming and J lost 3 bases, with 4 bases between them. Germline CDR1 is MNHEY and CDR2 is SVGAGI. Here the CDR3 DNA reads TGTGCCAGCACCCTTGGAAACACCATATATTTT. Translated, it gives CASTLGNTIYF.

V is TRBV30 and J is TRBJ1-3; D ambiguous. CDR3 size: 15 residues. V was clipped by 4 bases and J by 0 bases, with 13 bases between them. CDR1 GTSNPN and CDR2 SVGIG come from the germline V gene (reference sequence). This CDR3 is CAWNWRFLSGNTIYF. CDR3 nucleotides: TGTGCCTGGAATTGGAGGTTCCTCTCTGGAAACACCATATATTTT.

This clone was seen only once. The rearrangement uses TRBV15 and TRBJ2-7, with TRBD2 matching over 9 bases. The trim removed 6 bases at V and 7 bases at J, leaving 7 bases unmatched. The CDR3 has 13 residues. CDR1 LNHNV and CDR2 YYDKDF come from the germline V gene (reference sequence). CDR3 nucleotide sequence: TGTGCCACCAGAGGCCTAGCGGGAAAAGAGCAGTACTTC. This codes for CATRGLAGKEQYF.

The rearrangement joins TRBV29-1 to TRBJ1-2, with a tentative D call TRBD1 (5 bases). Germline assignment: CDR1 SQVTM and CDR2 ANQGSEA. V was pared by 8 bases and J by 7 bases, with 29 bases between. The CDR3 spans 16 residues. DNA of the CDR3: TGCAGCACCCATAGTCAGGGAGGCGGGAGTAGTGGTGGCTACACCTTC. Amino acids: CSTHSQGGGSSGGYTF.

This chain connects TRBV4-2 to TRBJ2-4; tentative D call: TRBD2 (7 bases). Trimming pared 1 base from V and 0 bases from J, leaving 19 bases between. CDR1 is LGHNA and CDR2 is YNFKEQ in the germline V gene. The CDR3 loop spans 19 amino acids. The CDR3 is CASSQVFRQGTIAKNIQYF. Written as DNA, the CDR3 is TGTGCCAGCAGCCAAGTATTCAGGCAGGGGACTATAGCCAAAAACATTCAGTACTTC.